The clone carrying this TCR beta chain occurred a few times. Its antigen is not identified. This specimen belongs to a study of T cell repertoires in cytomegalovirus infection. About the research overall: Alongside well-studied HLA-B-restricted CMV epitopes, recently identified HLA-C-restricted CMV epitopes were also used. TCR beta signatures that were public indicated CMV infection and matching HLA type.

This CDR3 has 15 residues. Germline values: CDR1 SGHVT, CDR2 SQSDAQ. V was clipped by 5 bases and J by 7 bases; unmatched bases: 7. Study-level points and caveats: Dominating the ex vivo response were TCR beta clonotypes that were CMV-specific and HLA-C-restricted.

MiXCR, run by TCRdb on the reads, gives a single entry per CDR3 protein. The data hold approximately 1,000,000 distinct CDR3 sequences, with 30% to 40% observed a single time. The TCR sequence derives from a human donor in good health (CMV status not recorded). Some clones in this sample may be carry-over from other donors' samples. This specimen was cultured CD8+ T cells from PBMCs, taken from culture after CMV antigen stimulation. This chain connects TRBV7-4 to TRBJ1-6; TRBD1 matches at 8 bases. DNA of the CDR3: TGTGCCAGCAGCCACGGACAGGGAGAAAATTCACCCCTCCACTTT. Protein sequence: CASSHGQGENSPLHF.